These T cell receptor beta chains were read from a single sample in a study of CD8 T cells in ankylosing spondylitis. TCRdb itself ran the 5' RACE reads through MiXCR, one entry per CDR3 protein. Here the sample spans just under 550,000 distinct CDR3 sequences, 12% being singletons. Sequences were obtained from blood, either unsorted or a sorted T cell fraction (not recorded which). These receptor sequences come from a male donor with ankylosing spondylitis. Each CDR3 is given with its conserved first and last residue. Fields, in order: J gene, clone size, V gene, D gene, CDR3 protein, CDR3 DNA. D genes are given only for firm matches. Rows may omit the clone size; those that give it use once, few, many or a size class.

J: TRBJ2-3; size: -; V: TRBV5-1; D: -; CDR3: CASSPVWGGKSDTQYF; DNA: TGCGCCAGCAGCCCGGTTTGGGGCGGGAAGTCGGATACGCAGTATTTT
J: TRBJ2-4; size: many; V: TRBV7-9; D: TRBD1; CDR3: CASSLPSRSGGVNIQYF; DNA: TGTGCCAGCAGCTTACCCTCTAGGTCAGGGGGCGTCAACATTCAGTACTTC
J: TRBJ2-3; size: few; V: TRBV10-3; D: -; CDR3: CAISNLGTDTQYF; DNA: TGTGCCATCAGTAACCTTGGGACAGATACGCAGTATTTT
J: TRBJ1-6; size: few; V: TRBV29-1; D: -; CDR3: CSASEANSPLHF; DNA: TGCAGCGCCTCAGAGGCTAATTCACCCCTCCACTTT
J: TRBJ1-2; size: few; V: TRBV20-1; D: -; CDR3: CSARDRVWGLGGYTF; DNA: TGCAGTGCTAGAGACAGGGTTTGGGGGTTGGGTGGCTACACCTTC
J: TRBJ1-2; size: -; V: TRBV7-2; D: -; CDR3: CASSSGTYGGYTF; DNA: TGTGCCAGCAGCTCAGGGACCTACGGTGGCTACACCTTC
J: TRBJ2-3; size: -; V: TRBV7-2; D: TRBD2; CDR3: CASSFRRLAGDTQYF; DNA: TGTGCCAGCAGCTTTCGGCGACTAGCGGGAGATACGCAGTATTTT
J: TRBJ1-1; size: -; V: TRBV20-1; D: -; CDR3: CSARDTGRDWTEAFF; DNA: TGCAGTGCTAGAGATACAGGCAGGGATTGGACTGAAGCTTTCTTT
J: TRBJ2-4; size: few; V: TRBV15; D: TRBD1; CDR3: CATSSGRGTDKNIQYF; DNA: TGTGCCACCAGCTCGGGTAGGGGGACAGATAAAAACATTCAGTACTTC
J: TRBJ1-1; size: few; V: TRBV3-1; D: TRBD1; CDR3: CASRQAGGAIRNTEAFF; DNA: TGTGCCAGCAGGCAAGCAGGGGGCGCGATAAGGAACACTGAAGCTTTCTTT
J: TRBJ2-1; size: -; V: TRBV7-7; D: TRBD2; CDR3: CASSLEAGFGNEQFF; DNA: TGTGCCAGCAGCTTAGAAGCGGGATTCGGGAATGAGCAGTTCTTC
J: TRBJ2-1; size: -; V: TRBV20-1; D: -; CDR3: CSVNLAAEQFF; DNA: TGCAGTGTTAACTTAGCGGCTGAGCAGTTCTTC
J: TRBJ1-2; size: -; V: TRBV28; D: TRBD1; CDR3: CASSGTGGLGYTF; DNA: TGTGCCAGCAGTGGGACAGGGGGGTTGGGCTACACCTTC
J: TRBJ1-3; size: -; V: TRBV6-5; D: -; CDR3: CASSHDPGSSAYTIYF; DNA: TGTGCCAGCAGTCACGACCCCGGGTCCTCCGCATACACCATATATTTT
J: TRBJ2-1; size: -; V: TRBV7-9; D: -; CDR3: CASNPGLGGSEQFF; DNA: TGTGCCAGCAACCCGGGCTTAGGGGGTAGTGAGCAGTTCTTC
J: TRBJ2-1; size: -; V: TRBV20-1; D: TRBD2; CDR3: CSLETSGAYNEQFF; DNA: TGCAGTTTAGAGACTAGCGGAGCGTACAATGAGCAGTTCTTC
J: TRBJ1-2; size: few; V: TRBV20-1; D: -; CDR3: CSARATDRSRRYTF; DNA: TGCAGTGCTAGAGCCACCGACAGGTCTAGGCGCTACACCTTC
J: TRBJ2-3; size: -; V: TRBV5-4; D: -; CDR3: CASRQSPTDTQYF; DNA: TGTGCCAGCAGACAGAGCCCCACAGATACGCAGTATTTT
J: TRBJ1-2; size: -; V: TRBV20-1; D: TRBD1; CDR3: CSSGQGGYGYTF; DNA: TGCAGCTCGGGACAGGGTGGCTATGGCTACACCTTC
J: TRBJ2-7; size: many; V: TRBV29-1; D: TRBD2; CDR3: CSVGGRSSYEQYF; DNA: TGCAGCGTGGGCGGGAGGAGCTCCTACGAGCAGTACTTC
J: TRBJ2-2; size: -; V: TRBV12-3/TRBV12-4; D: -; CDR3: CASSWGPTGELFF; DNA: TGTGCCAGCAGTTGGGGTCCCACCGGGGAGCTGTTTTTT
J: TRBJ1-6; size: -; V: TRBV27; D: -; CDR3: CASSLMMREGHNSPLHF; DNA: TGTGCCAGCAGTTTAATGATGCGGGAGGGGCATAATTCACCCCTCCACTTT
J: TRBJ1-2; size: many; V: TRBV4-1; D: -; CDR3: CASSQETGYGYTF; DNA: TGCGCCAGCAGCCAAGAAACCGGGTATGGCTACACCTTC
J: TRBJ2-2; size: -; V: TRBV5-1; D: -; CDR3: CASSLMTGNTGELFF; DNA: TGCGCCAGCAGCTTGATGACGGGGAACACCGGGGAGCTGTTTTTT
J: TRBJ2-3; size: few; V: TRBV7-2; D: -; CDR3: CASSPRDTGTDTQYF; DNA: TGTGCCAGCAGCCCCCGGGACACCGGGACAGATACGCAGTATTTT
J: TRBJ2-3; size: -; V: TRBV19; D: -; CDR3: CASSTRQGGTTQYF; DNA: TGTGCCAGTAGTACGCGTCAGGGTGGGACTACGCAGTATTTT
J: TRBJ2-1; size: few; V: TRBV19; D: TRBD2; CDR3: CASSTQVAGEFEQFF; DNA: TGTGCCAGTAGTACCCAGGTGGCGGGAGAATTTGAGCAGTTCTTC
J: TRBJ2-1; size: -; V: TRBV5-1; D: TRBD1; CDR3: CASSWDSLSHEQFF; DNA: TGCGCCAGCAGCTGGGACAGCCTGTCCCATGAGCAGTTCTTC
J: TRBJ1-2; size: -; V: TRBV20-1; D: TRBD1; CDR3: CSARGGQLANYGYTF; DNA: TGCAGTGCTAGGGGGGGACAGTTAGCTAACTATGGCTACACCTTC
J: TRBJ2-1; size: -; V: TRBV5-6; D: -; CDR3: CASSVRVSYNEQFF; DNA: TGTGCCAGCAGCGTGAGAGTATCCTACAATGAGCAGTTCTTC
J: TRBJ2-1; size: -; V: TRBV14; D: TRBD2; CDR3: CASSQEWTSRPLEQFF; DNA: TGTGCCAGCAGCCAAGAGTGGACTAGTCGGCCCCTTGAGCAGTTCTTC
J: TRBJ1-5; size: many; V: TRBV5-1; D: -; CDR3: CASSSDGGSGQPQHF; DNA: TGCGCCAGCAGCAGTGACGGGGGCTCGGGTCAGCCCCAGCATTTT
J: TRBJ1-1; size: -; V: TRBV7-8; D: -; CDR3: CASSASGLLNTEAFF; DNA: TGTGCCAGCAGCGCCTCCGGGTTACTGAACACTGAAGCTTTCTTT
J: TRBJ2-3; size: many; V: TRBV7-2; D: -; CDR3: CASSQIADTQYF; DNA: TGTGCCAGCAGCCAAATAGCGGATACGCAGTATTTT
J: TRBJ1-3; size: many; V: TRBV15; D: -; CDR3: CATSNGVRPGNTIYF; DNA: TGTGCCACCAGCAACGGAGTCCGCCCTGGAAACACCATATATTTT
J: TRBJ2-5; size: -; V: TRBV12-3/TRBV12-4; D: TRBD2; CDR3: CASSPWEGYQETQYF; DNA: TGTGCCAGCAGCCCGTGGGAGGGGTACCAAGAGACCCAGTACTTC
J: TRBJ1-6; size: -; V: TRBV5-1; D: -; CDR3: CASSLDGRSLHF; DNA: TGCGCCAGCAGCTTGGATGGCCGCAGCCTCCACTTT
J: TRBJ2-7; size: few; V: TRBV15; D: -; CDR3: CATSILDGAYEQYF; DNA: TGTGCCACCAGCATCCTGGACGGAGCCTACGAGCAGTACTTC
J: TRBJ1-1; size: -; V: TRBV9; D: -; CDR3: CASSVVAANTEAFF; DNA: TGTGCCAGCAGCGTAGTGGCAGCGAACACTGAAGCTTTCTTT
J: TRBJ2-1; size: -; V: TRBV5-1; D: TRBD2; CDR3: CASSLGLADSSYNEQFF; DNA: TGCGCCAGCAGCCTAGGACTAGCGGACAGCTCCTACAATGAGCAGTTCTTC
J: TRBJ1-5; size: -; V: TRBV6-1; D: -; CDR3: CASRATDSNQPQHF; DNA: TGTGCCAGCAGAGCGACAGATAGCAATCAGCCCCAGCATTTT